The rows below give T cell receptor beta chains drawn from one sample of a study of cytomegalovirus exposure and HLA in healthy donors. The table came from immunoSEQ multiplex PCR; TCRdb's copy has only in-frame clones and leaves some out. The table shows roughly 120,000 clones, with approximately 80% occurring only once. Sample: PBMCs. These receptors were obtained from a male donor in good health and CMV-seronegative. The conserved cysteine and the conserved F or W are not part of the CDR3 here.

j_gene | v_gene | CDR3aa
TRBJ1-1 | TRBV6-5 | ASSYQGASEAF
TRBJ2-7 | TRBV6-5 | ASSPGGSLIYEQY
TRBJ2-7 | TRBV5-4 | ASSPGTGVDGAQY
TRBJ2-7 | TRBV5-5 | ASSLAAYEQY
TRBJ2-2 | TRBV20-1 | SDAGGELF
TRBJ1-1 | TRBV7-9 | ASSLRRGLEETEAF
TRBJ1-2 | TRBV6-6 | ASSYSDSTRSYT
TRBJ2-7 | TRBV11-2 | ASSATGGTGQY
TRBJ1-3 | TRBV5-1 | ASSLEGGHSGNTIY
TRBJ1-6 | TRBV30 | AWREPGTAYNSPLH
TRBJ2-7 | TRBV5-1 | ASTPFAADPLYEQY
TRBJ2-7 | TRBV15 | ATSRVGGPYEQY
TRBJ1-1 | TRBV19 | ASSIVGGNTEAF
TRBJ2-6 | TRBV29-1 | SVGGGTGTGANVLT
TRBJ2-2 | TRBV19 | ASSIYAGELF
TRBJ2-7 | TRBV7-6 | ASSLEGGVGYEQY
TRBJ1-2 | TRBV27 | ASSLKPYPQSTGILNYGYT
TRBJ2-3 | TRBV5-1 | ASSLVHAREGSAHTQY
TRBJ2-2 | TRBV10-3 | AISGLVYTGELF
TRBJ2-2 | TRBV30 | AWGLGTGELF
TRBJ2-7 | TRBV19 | ASSIRTGPYEQY
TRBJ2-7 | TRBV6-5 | ARVGIAGGYEQY
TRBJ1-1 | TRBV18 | ASQKSGGDTEAF
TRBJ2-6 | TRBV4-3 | ASSLVAGTGANGLT
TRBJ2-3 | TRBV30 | AWGAGTLTSTDTQY
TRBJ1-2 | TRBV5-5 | ASSLRANYGYT
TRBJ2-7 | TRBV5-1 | ASTLSGSPSYEQY
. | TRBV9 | ASSVTDAGSYEQY
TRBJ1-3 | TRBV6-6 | ASSYRPSSGNTIY
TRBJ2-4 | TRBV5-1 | ASSLWGGAKNSQY
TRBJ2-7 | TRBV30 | AWSHLGEQY